A selection of T cell receptor beta chains follows, all from one sample in a study of technical replicates of blood from a few donors. Measured with immunoSEQ multiplex PCR; TCRdb has only the in-frame clones, and not every one. The table has tens of thousands of clones, almost 96% seen once. Sequenced sample: T cells isolated from PBMCs. These receptors all stem from a human donor in good health. CDR3s include the opening cysteine and the closing phenylalanine or tryptophan. D genes are given only for firm matches. Where a row states a size, it is once, few, many or the class of an expanded clone; other rows omit it.

TRBD1	TRBV5-1	TRBJ1-1	NA	CASSFGQGRTEAFF	TGCGCCAGCAGCTTTGGACAGGGGAGGACTGAAGCTTTCTTT
NA	TRBV5-4	TRBJ2-3	NA	CASSLTAMSTDTQYF	TGTGCCAGCAGCTTGACCGCGATGAGCACAGATACGCAGTATTTT
TRBD1	TRBV18	TRBJ2-2	NA	CASRTGGNTGELFF	TGTGCCAGCCGGACAGGGGGCAACACCGGGGAGCTGTTTTTT
NA	TRBV9	TRBJ2-3	NA	CASSPRGTSTDTQYF	TGTGCCAGCAGCCCTAGGGGAACTAGCACAGATACGCAGTATTTT
TRBD1	TRBV7-3	TRBJ1-3	NA	CASSPGRGHGNTIYF	TGTGCCAGCAGCCCCGGGAGGGGGCATGGAAACACCATATATTTT
NA	TRBV4-1	TRBJ2-5	NA	CASSQDWRSQETQYF	TGCGCCAGCAGCCAAGATTGGAGGTCTCAAGAGACCCAGTACTTC
NA	TRBV6-8	TRBJ1-2	NA	CASRLGSGGYGYTF	TGTGCCAGCAGGCTAGGGTCGGGGGGCTATGGCTACACCTTC
NA	TRBV7-9	TRBJ2-3	few	CASTNTGSGDTQYF	TGTGCCAGCACTAATACAGGGTCGGGAGATACGCAGTATTTT
TRBD1	TRBV19	TRBJ1-5	NA	CASSMGTGWQPQHF	TGTGCCAGTAGTATGGGGACAGGGTGGCAGCCCCAGCATTTT
NA	TRBV6-5	TRBJ1-1	NA	CASSYRPVNTEAFF	TGTGCCAGCAGTTATCGTCCAGTGAACACTGAAGCTTTCTTT
NA	TRBV29-1	TRBJ1-2	NA	CSGGGGKVYTF	TGCAGCGGGGGGGGAGGGAAGGTTTACACCTTC
TRBD2	TRBV6-5	TRBJ2-1	NA	CASSGRGNEQFF	TGTGCCAGCAGCGGGAGGGGTAATGAGCAGTTCTTC
NA	TRBV30	TRBJ1-2	NA	CAWSSPQNYGYTF	TGTGCCTGGAGTTCCCCACAGAACTATGGCTACACCTTC
TRBD2	TRBV5-6	TRBJ2-1	NA	CASSSLPGRGNEQFF	TGTGCCAGCAGCTCTTTACCAGGGAGGGGCAATGAGCAGTTCTTC
NA	TRBV9	TRBJ2-6	NA	CASSVFRGPSGANVLTF	TGTGCCAGCAGCGTTTTTAGGGGCCCCTCTGGGGCCAACGTCCTGACTTTC
NA	TRBV19	TRBJ2-7	NA	CASSIQGNYEQYF	TGTGCCAGTAGTATACAGGGGAACTACGAGCAGTACTTC
TRBD2	TRBV5-1	TRBJ2-1	NA	CASRVEREINNEQFF	TGCGCCAGCAGAGTAGAGCGGGAGATAAACAATGAGCAGTTCTTC
TRBD2	TRBV6-5	TRBJ2-2	NA	CASSLSGNEGGELFF	TGTGCCAGCAGCCTTAGCGGGAATGAGGGCGGGGAGCTGTTTTTT
TRBD1	TRBV14	TRBJ2-7	NA	CASSHGTGDYEQYF	TGTGCCAGCAGCCACGGGACAGGGGACTACGAGCAGTACTTC
TRBD2	TRBV28	TRBJ2-5	NA	CASSLRTSWAEETQYF	TGTGCCAGCAGTTTAAGGACTAGCTGGGCGGAAGAGACCCAGTACTTC
NA	TRBV29-1	TRBJ2-1	NA	CSAVRGGEQFF	TGCAGCGCCGTTAGGGGAGGCGAGCAGTTCTTC
NA	TRBV4-2	TRBJ2-1	NA	CASSQARTRLDEQFF	TGTGCCAGCAGCCAAGCTCGTACTAGATTGGATGAGCAGTTCTTC
TRBD1	TRBV15	TRBJ1-1	NA	CATSRDTTGGEAFF	TGTGCCACCAGCAGAGACACTACAGGGGGCGAGGCTTTCTTT
NA	TRBV30	TRBJ1-3	NA	CAWSFPGSGNTIYF	TGTGCCTGGAGTTTCCCGGGGTCTGGAAACACCATATATTTT
NA	TRBV6-1	TRBJ1-5	NA	CASRGQPQHF	TGTGCCAGCAGGGGCCAGCCCCAGCATTTT
NA	TRBV11-2	TRBJ2-7	NA	CASTFGTGGYEQYF	TGTGCCAGCACCTTCGGGACTGGCGGTTACGAGCAGTACTTC
NA	TRBV20-1	TRBJ2-7	NA	CSARDSYEQYF	TGCAGTGCTAGGGACAGCTACGAGCAGTACTTC
NA	TRBV29-1	TRBJ2-1	NA	CSVATGGWGPNEQFF	TGCAGCGTTGCCACAGGCGGTTGGGGGCCCAATGAGCAGTTCTTC
NA	TRBV25-1	TRBJ1-3	NA	CASLSSGNTIYF	TGTGCCAGCCTTAGTTCTGGAAACACCATATATTTT
NA	TRBV10-3	TRBJ1-1	few	CATRGNTEAFF	TGTGCCACACGAGGGAACACTGAAGCTTTCTTT
NA	TRBV14	TRBJ1-5	NA	CASSQQSNQPQHF	TGTGCCAGCAGCCAACAGAGCAATCAGCCCCAGCATTTT